A single sample is the source of the 21 T cell receptor beta chains below, sequenced in a study of cytomegalovirus exposure and HLA in healthy donors. The PCR made use of 60 Vbeta and 13 Jbeta primers. Method: immunoSEQ multiplex PCR; TCRdb's copy keeps in-frame clones and lacks some. This sample contains roughly 200,000 clones. Input material: PBMCs. The receptors stem from a girl aged 2-15 years in good health and CMV-seropositive.

This chain joins TRBV5-8 and TRBJ2-3; D perhaps matches TRBD1 (6 bases). The germline gives CDR1 SGHTS, CDR2 YDEGEE. Trimming stripped 5 bases from V and 2 bases from J, with 18 bases between. The CDR3 spans 16 residues. The CDR3 protein is CASSPRRQAYTDTQYF. The CDR3 DNA reads as TGTGCCAGCAGTCCCCGAAGACAGGCGTACACAGATACGCAGTATTTT.

The chain carries TRBV7-9 and TRBJ2-2, with D possibly TRBD2 on 6 matching bases. Germline CDR1 reads SEHNR; CDR2 reads FQNEAQ (reference sequence). The CDR3 totals 14 residues. Trimming left V 3 bases short and J 4 bases short, with 9 bases between. CDR3 coding DNA: TGTGCCAGCAGCTTGGGGGGAAGCACCGGGGAGCTGTTTTTT. This translates into CASSLGGSTGELFF.

J is TRBJ1-5 and V is TRBV28, with 9 positions matching TRBD1. CDR1 is MDHEN and CDR2 is SYDVKM in the germline V gene. The V gene end was trimmed by 4 bases and the J gene end by 4 bases; junction bases not matched to a gene: 8. CDR3 length: 16 amino acids. The CDR3 DNA follows: TGTGCCAGCAGTTCCAACCGGGACAGGGCGAATCAGCCCCAGCATTTT. As protein: CASSSNRDRANQPQHF.

The chain uses TRBV4-2 and TRBJ2-6; TRBD1 agrees at 7 bases. The CDR3 length is 18 residues. With 3 bases clipped from V and 0 bases from J, the junction kept 8 bases outside the gene matches. CDR1 is LGHNA and CDR2 is YNFKEQ in the germline V gene. The CDR3 loop is CASSHRDSKISGANVLTF. The CDR3 DNA reads as TGTGCCAGCAGCCACCGGGACAGTAAGATCTCTGGGGCCAACGTCCTGACTTTC.

The chain recombines TRBV18 with TRBJ2-6, with a weak D call TRBD2 (5 bases). Germline loops: CDR1 KGHSH, CDR2 LQKENI. This CDR3 is built from 17 residues. The V end lost 4 bases, the J end lost 2 bases, and 15 bases lay between the germline ends. CDR3 region: CASSLILQEAGANVLTF. The CDR3 coding sequence is TGTGCCAGCTCACTTATACTCCAGGAGGCTGGGGCCAACGTCCTGACTTTC. Variable domain in full (rest from reference TRBV18 and TRBJ2-6): NAGVMQNPRHLVRRRGQEARLRCSPMKGHSHVYWYRQLPEEGLKFMVYLQKENIIDESGMPKERFSAEFPKEGPSILRIQQVVRGDSAAYFCASSLILQEAGANVLTFGAGSRLTVL.

CDR3 coding DNA: TGTGCCAGCACCTTACGACTAGCGGGAGACGAGCAGTACTTC. Translated, it gives CASTLRLAGDEQYF. This chain connects TRBV28 to TRBJ2-7; 12 nucleotides match TRBD2. This CDR3 is 14 amino acids long. Losses at the gene ends were 7 bases for V and 5 bases for J; bases not matched to a gene: 6. The germline V gene has CDR1 MDHEN and CDR2 SYDVKM.

The chain is built from TRBV6-5 and TRBJ2-2; 9 bases match TRBD1. The CDR3 sequence is 14 residues long. Germline values: CDR1 MNHEY, CDR2 SVGAGI. J lost 6 bases, V lost 5 bases, and 4 bases had no gene match. This CDR3 is CASSPGQGPGELFF. CDR3 DNA sequence: TGTGCCAGCAGTCCGGGACAGGGACCCGGGGAGCTGTTTTTT.

J is TRBJ1-5 and V is TRBV7-2; 7 nucleotides agree with TRBD1. Germline V lookup: CDR1 SGHTA, CDR2 FQGNSA. The CDR3 runs to 12 residues. Germline trimming cut 5 bases from V and 6 bases from J; bases unmatched to any gene: 1. This CDR3 reads CASSRQGQPQHF. The CDR3 DNA reads TGTGCCAGCAGCCGACAGGGTCAGCCCCAGCATTTT.

CDR3 DNA sequence: TGTGCCAGCAGAGCTCCGGGACAACTCTACGAGCAGTACTTC. This translates into CASRAPGQLYEQYF. This chain connects TRBV28 to TRBJ2-7; weak D call: TRBD1 (6 bases). V lost 6 bases, J lost 3 bases, and 15 bases lay in between. This CDR3 has 14 residues. Germline assignment: CDR1 MDHEN and CDR2 SYDVKM.

The chain couples TRBV7-9 to TRBJ2-7, with 8 positions matching TRBD1. V shed 4 bases and J 6 bases; nucleotides not matched to a gene: 8. The CDR3 has 14 residues. The germline V gene has CDR1 SEHNR and CDR2 FQNEAQ (reference sequence). The CDR3 nucleotides read TGTGCCAGCAGCTCCCCAATGACAGGGGCCGAGCAGTACTTC. This translates into CASSSPMTGAEQYF.

The V gene is TRBV2, the J gene TRBJ1-2; maybe TRBD1 (5 bases). The V end was cut by 5 bases, the J end by 5 bases, with 12 bases between. Germline assignment: CDR1 SNHLY and CDR2 FYNNEI. The CDR3 sequence is 13 residues long. DNA of the CDR3: TGTGCCAGCAGTCCCGACAGCTTATATGGCTACACCTTC. Amino acids: CASSPDSLYGYTF.

V usage is TRBV6-5 and J usage is TRBJ2-3; D call uncertain. There are 16 residues in the CDR3. Germline assignment: CDR1 MNHEY and CDR2 SVGAGI. Trimming pared 3 bases from V and 0 bases from J, leaving 13 bases between. The CDR3 DNA reads TGTGCCAGCAGTTATCACTCCTCCCCTAGCACAGATACGCAGTATTTT. It specifies CASSYHSSPSTDTQYF.

The J gene is TRBJ2-7, the V gene TRBV6-5, with D unresolved. This CDR3 region has 14 residues. Germline-derived CDR1 and CDR2 are MNHEY and SVGAGI. With 2 bases removed from V and 6 bases from J, the gap between germline ends came to 14 bases. This chain's CDR3 is CASSYTTLDGEQYF. The CDR3 DNA follows: TGTGCCAGCAGTTACACAACGCTAGATGGCGAGCAGTACTTC.

V is TRBV27 and J is TRBJ2-1, with 11 bases that match TRBD1. Germline CDR1 reads MNHEY; CDR2 reads SMNVEV (reference sequence). The CDR3 runs to 14 residues. V shed 6 bases and J 8 bases; nucleotides not matched to a gene: 6. Written as DNA, the CDR3 is TGTGCCAGCAGAAGGACAGGGGGCATGGATGAGCAGTTCTTC. It codes for CASRRTGGMDEQFF.

This rearrangement joins TRBV19 to TRBJ2-2; no definite D call. The germline gives CDR1 LNHDA, CDR2 SQIVND (reference sequence). The CDR3 contains 14 residues. V lost 1 base to trimming and J lost 7 bases, with 10 bases between them. CDR3 DNA sequence: TGTGCCAGTAGTATAGTCCAGCGCGGCGGGGAGCTGTTTTTT. Its protein product is CASSIVQRGGELFF.

The gene calls are TRBV7-9 and TRBJ2-5, with a weak D call TRBD1 (5 bases). The DNA end is more similar to TRBJ2-7, so the J call may be wrong. The CDR3 is 14 amino acids. CDR1 and CDR2 (germline): SEHNR, FQNEAQ (reference sequence). This CDR3 is CASSQAGSLYEQYF. The CDR3 DNA is TGTGCCAGCAGCCAAGCAGGGTCGTTATACGAGCAGTACTTC.

The V call is TRBV19, the J call TRBJ2-5, with 9 bases matching TRBD1. V shed 3 bases, J shed 2 bases, and the junction held 4 bases outside the gene matches. The germline CDR1 and CDR2 sequences are LNHDA and SQIVND (reference sequence). This CDR3 region has 15 residues. CDR3 loop: CASSMGQGEQETQYF. CDR3 DNA: TGTGCCAGTAGTATGGGACAGGGAGAGCAAGAGACCCAGTACTTC. The whole variable domain, remainder taken from reference TRBV19 and TRBJ2-5, is DGGITQSPKYLFRKEGQNVTLSCEQNLNHDAMYWYRQDPGQGLRLIYYSQIVNDFQKGDIAEGYSVSREKKESFPLTVTSAQKNPTAFYLCASSMGQGEQETQYFGPGTRLLVL.

This chain joins TRBV7-9 and TRBJ2-5; TRBD1 matches at 11 bases. Germline CDR1 and CDR2: SEHNR and FQNEAQ (reference sequence). This CDR3 region has 17 residues. With V trimmed by 5 bases and J by 1 base, 9 bases remained unmatched. For the CDR3, the DNA is TGTGCCAGCAGCCCAATACCGGGACAGGGGGTCCAAGAGACCCAGTACTTC. It encodes CASSPIPGQGVQETQYF. Drawing the rest from reference TRBV7-9 and TRBJ2-5, the complete variable domain is DTGVSQNPRHKITKRGQNVTFRCDPISEHNRLYWYRQTLGQGPEFLTYFQNEAQLEKSRLLSDRFSAERPKGSFSTLEIQRTEQGDSAMYLCASSPIPGQGVQETQYFGPGTRLLVL.

The rearrangement links TRBV2 to TRBJ2-5; a possible D gene is TRBD1 (6 bases). Judging by the DNA end, TRBJ2-7 fits better; the J call may be wrong. CDR1 SNHLY and CDR2 FYNNEI come from the germline V gene. The CDR3 is 17 amino acids. As DNA, the CDR3 is TGTGCCAGCAGTGAGGCCTTACAGGGTGAACTGCTCTACGAGCAGTACTTC. Amino acids: CASSEALQGELLYEQYF.

CDR3 coding DNA: TGCAGCGTCCGGACAGGCTGGACCGGGGAGCTGTTTTTT. Residues: CSVRTGWTGELFF. This sequence joins TRBV29-1 and TRBJ2-2, with 7 bases lining up with TRBD1. Unmatched junction bases numbered 6, after V lost 6 bases and J lost 5 bases. Germline V gives CDR1 SQVTM, CDR2 ANQGSEA. The CDR3 runs 13 residues.

V and J are TRBV2 and TRBJ2-3; D call uncertain. CDR3 size: 12 residues. Trimming removed 0 bases from V and 6 bases from J, with 4 bases in between. The germline V gene encodes CDR1 SNHLY and CDR2 FYNNEI. CDR3 sequence: CASSEASDTQYF. CDR3 nucleotide sequence: TGTGCCAGCAGTGAAGCATCGGATACGCAGTATTTT. Variable domain in full (rest from reference TRBV2 and TRBJ2-3): EPEVTQTPSHQVTQMGQEVILRCVPISNHLYFYWYRQILGQKVEFLVSFYNNEISEKSEIFDDQFSVERPDGSNFTLKIRSTKLEDSAMYFCASSEASDTQYFGPGTRLTVL.